This T cell receptor (beta chain) was captured by sequencing in a study of T cell responses to AZD1222 COVID-19 vaccine. TCRdb keeps only in-frame clones here, not all; method: immunoSEQ multiplex PCR. In the table there are around 120,000 clones, approximately 84% of which are singletons. Germline V CDR1 and CDR2: SGDLS, YYNGEE. With V trimmed by 0 bases and J by 8 bases, 8 bases remained unmatched. The CDR3 spans 16 residues. Material: peripheral blood, obtained on day 0 of AZD1222 vaccination. The receptor comes from an adult in good health. The V and J genes are TRBV9 and TRBJ2-1; TRBD1 agrees at 10 bases. For the CDR3, the DNA is TGTGCCAGCAGCGTAGCTACTGGGACAGGGGTACATGAGCAGTTCTTC. It encodes CASSVATGTGVHEQFF.